This paragraph reports one T cell receptor (beta chain). As yet, its antigen is unknown. Germline loops: CDR1 MNHEY, CDR2 SMNVEV (reference sequence). Trimming left V 8 bases short and J 4 bases short, with 14 bases between. The CDR3 covers 13 residues. The study ran its PCR with 60 Vbeta and 13 Jbeta primers. Here immunoSEQ multiplex PCR was the method, and the copy in TCRdb shows in-frame clones only, minus some. The sample holds fewer than 150,000 clones, 78% seen once. The sample belongs to a study of cytomegalovirus exposure and HLA in healthy donors. Study-wide findings and caveats: Later genetic work tied a missense DCLRE1C variant to beta-chain V and J trimming. In an earlier analysis, in 587 donors, most V segments appeared productive either ~87% or ~30% of the time.

Sequencing was performed on PBMCs. This TCR was sampled from a male donor in good health and CMV-seronegative. The chain couples TRBV27 to TRBJ1-2, with D possibly TRBD1 on 5 matching bases. CDR3 loop: CASRPQGGYGYTF. The CDR3 DNA reads TGTGCCAGCCGACCCCAGGGAGGCTATGGCTACACCTTC.